This T cell receptor (beta chain) appears in the sequencing data of a study of ipilimumab plus nivolumab after autologous stem cell transplantation. Libraries were prepared by immunoSEQ multiplex PCR; TCRdb keeps only in-frame clonotypes and omits some of them. The sample carries more than 20,000 clones, over 65% recorded once. On this clone itself: Other DNA sequences in this specimen translate into the identical CDR3.

V was cut by 6 bases and J by 1 base, with 3 bases left in between. The CDR3 extends over 11 amino acids. The V gene's germline CDR1 is MNHNS and CDR2 SASEGT. The chain has TRBV6-1 and TRBJ1-1; D is undetermined. The TCR originated in a male donor with diffuse large B-cell lymphoma. Here the sequenced sample was PBMCs, taken in a trial of ipilimumab plus nivolumab as post-transplant consolidation. The CDR3 here is CASRQNTEAFF. In nucleotides, the CDR3 is TGTGCCAGCAGGCAGAACACTGAAGCTTTCTTT.